This T cell receptor (beta chain) was sequenced in a study of blood T cell repertoires in COVID-19. Study overall: The origin of the acute and convalescent COVID-19 samples was the United States, Italy and Spain. The cDNA or gDNA used as material had been derived from T cells, B-cell-depleted T cells, or PBMCs.

Per the germline V gene, CDR1 is LGHNA and CDR2 is YSLEER. This CDR3 contains 16 residues. Trimming removed 1 base from V and 2 bases from J; junction bases left unmatched: 4. How the authors handled the data: Estimated nucleated cell counts came from reference gene primer amplification. Libraries were prepared by immunoSEQ multiplex PCR; TCRdb keeps only in-frame clonotypes and omits some of them. Clone size and V and J calls were adopted from that table, with D and trimming inferred from the DNA. The sample consists of 40,000 to 45,000 clones, roughly nine tenths of them appearing once. This chain uses TRBV4-3 with TRBJ2-3; 9 bases fit TRBD2. Material for sequencing was peripheral blood. The clonotype originates from a man aged 45-60 years with active COVID-19. CDR3 DNA sequence: TGCGCCAGCAGCCAAGGGACTAGCGCACTCACAGATACGCAGTATTTT. Protein: CASSQGTSALTDTQYF.